This TCR beta chain was recorded in a study of blood T cell repertoires in COVID-19. Study at large: Samples came from the United States, Italy and Spain, spanning acute and convalescent COVID-19.

Authors' data handling: Amplification of reference gene primers provided the estimated nucleated cell counts. Assay: immunoSEQ multiplex PCR; the TCRdb copy retains only in-frame clones and omits some. V, J and clone size are taken as reported in that table, and D and trimming were inferred from the DNA itself. In the table there are about 220,000 clones, 84% of which are singletons. CDR3 length: 15 amino acids. V lost 0 bases and J lost 2, with 10 bases in between. CDR1 is LGHNA, CDR2 YNFKEQ, per germline. The rearrangement uses TRBV4-2 and TRBJ1-1; tentative D call: TRBD1 (5 bases). The sample was peripheral blood. The sequence was obtained from a man aged 45 to 65 with active or convalescent COVID-19. The CDR3 DNA reads as TGTGCCAGCAGCCAAGAACTGGGGCGTAACACTGAAGCTTTCTTT. It codes for CASSQELGRNTEAFF.